The TCR beta chain under discussion was sequenced for a study of molecular identifiers for immune sequencing clone quantification. The V gene end was trimmed by 5 bases and the J gene end by 1 base; junction bases not matched to a gene: 4. The germline V gene has CDR1 MDHEN and CDR2 SYDVKM. The CDR3 is 14 amino acids. TCRdb redid the calling of the PCR reads with MiXCR, one entry per CDR3 protein. Altogether about 97,000 distinct CDR3 sequences are present, under 40% being singletons, with the ten largest covering about 9.1%. This clonotype was seen a few times. Sequencing was performed on naive CD8+ T cells from blood, with Jurkat cell RNA spiked in. Subset specified: FACS-sorted CD8+CD4-CCR7+CD45RA+ naive T cells. This TCR derives from a human donor in good health. Some libraries in this study had Jurkat cell RNA spiked in. The chain couples TRBV28 to TRBJ2-7, with 8 positions matching TRBD1. This CDR3 is CASSRTGWSYEQYF. The DNA of the CDR3 is TGTGCCAGCAGTAGGACAGGGTGGTCCTACGAGCAGTACTTC.